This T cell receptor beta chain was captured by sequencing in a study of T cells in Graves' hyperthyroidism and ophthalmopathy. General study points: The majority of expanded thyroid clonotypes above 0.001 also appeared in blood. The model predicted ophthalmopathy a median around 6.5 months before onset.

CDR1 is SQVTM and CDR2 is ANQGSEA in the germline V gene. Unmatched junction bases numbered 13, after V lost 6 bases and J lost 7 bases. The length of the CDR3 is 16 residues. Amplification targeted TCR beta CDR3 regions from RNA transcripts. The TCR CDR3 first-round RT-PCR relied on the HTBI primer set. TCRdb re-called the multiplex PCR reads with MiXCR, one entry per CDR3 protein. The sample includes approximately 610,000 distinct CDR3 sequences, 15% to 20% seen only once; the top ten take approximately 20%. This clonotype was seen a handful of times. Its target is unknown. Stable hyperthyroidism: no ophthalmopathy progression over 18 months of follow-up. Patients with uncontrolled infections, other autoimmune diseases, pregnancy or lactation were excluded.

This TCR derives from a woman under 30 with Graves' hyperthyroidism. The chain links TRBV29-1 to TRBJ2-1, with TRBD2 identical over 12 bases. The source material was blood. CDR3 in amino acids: CSVVTHGLAGRNEQFF. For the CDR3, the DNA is TGCAGCGTCGTTACCCACGGACTAGCGGGGCGTAATGAGCAGTTCTTC.